This T cell receptor (beta chain) was recorded in a study of T cell responses to AZD1222 COVID-19 vaccine. The data were produced by immunoSEQ multiplex PCR, yet TCRdb's version contains in-frame clones alone and is incomplete. The sample carries about 120,000 clones, 80% to 90% recorded once. The CDR3 loop spans 15 amino acids. The germline gives CDR1 SGHAT, CDR2 FQNNGV. The ends were cut back, 1 base at V and 0 bases at J, with 8 bases in the middle. The chain links TRBV11-2 to TRBJ2-3; a weak D match, TRBD1 (6 bases). Sequenced material: peripheral blood, taken on day 0 of MenACWY control vaccination. The TCR sequence derives from an adult in good health. CDR3 amino acids: CASSLGTVSTDTQYF. CDR3 coding DNA: TGTGCCAGCAGCTTAGGGACAGTCAGCACAGATACGCAGTATTTT.